The present entry profiles one T cell receptor beta chain with its context. This sample stems from a study of blood T cell repertoires in COVID-19. Trimming removed 7 bases from V and 3 bases from J, with 16 bases in between. The CDR3 extends over 14 amino acids. In germline, CDR1 is SQVTM, CDR2 ANQGSEA. In the authors' workflow: From reference gene primer amplification, estimates of nucleated cell counts were derived. The assay was immunoSEQ multiplex PCR, and TCRdb's table has in-frame clones only and misses some. V, J and clone size are taken as reported in that table, and D and trimming were inferred from the DNA itself. The sample includes around 130,000 clones, approximately 78% of them seen just once.

The chain carries TRBV29-1 and TRBJ2-1, with D maybe TRBD1 (5 bases). The TCR was taken from an elderly woman with acute or convalescent COVID-19. What was sequenced was peripheral blood. DNA of the CDR3: TGCAGCGGTGGAGTGACAGACGTCTACAATGAGCAGTTCTTC. It specifies CSGGVTDVYNEQFF.